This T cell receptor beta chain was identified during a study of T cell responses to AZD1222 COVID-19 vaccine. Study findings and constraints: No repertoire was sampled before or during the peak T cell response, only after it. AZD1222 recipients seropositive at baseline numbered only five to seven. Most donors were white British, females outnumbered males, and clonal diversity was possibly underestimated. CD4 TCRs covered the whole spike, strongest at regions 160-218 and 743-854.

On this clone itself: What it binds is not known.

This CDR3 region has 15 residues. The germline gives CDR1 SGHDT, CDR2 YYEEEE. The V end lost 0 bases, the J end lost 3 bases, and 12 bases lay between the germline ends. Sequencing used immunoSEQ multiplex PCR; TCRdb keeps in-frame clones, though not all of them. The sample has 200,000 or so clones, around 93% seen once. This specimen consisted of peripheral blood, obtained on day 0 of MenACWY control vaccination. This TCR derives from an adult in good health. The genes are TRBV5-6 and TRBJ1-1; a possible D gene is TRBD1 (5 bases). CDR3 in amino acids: CASSLDARGDTEAFF. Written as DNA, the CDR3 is TGTGCCAGCAGCTTGGACGCACGGGGGGACACTGAAGCTTTCTTT.